This T cell receptor beta chain appears in the sequencing data of a study of blood T cell repertoires in COVID-19 (dated by TCRdb to 2018 to 2021). Study-level background: Samples covering the acute and convalescent phases of COVID-19 were provided by collaborators in the United States, Italy and Spain. The material from the prospective study consisted of cDNA or gDNA derived from T cells, B-cell-depleted T cells, or PBMCs. Deeply sampled blood TCRbeta repertoires from subjects exposed to, actively infected with, or recovered from COVID-19 were included in the dataset. The repertoires were released in a freely available public database meant as a resource for research on the immune response to SARS-CoV-2. The samples were drawn from two sources: the first 160 participants of the ongoing ImmuneRACE study, and some 1,300 subjects contributed by 6 global collaborators. The sample metadata nearly always contained a de-identified subject ID, COVID-19 status, age in years and sex. Where available, HLA class I and class II types were obtained from metadata supplied by the sample provider rather than from assay-based typing.

With regard to this clone: Its antigen is unknown. No base qualities exist here, and no much larger clone lies one base off it.

Each collaborating institution followed its own protocols to collect whole blood in K2EDTA tubes. Collaborator samples were shipped for TCRbeta analysis as frozen whole blood, isolated PBMCs, or DNA extracted from either sample type. Study-level results and caveats: The quantity of clinical and demographic metadata differed by source and by participant and was supplied without curation.

From its cysteine to its phenylalanine, the CDR3 spans 14 amino acids. Only the CDR3 region is kept as DNA, spanning 42 bases read in frame from base 1. CDR1 GTSNPN and CDR2 SVGIG are derived from the germline V gene (reference sequence). V is clipped by 3 bases and J by 0 bases, and the sequence between their germline boundaries is 9 bases long. TCRbeta CDR3 regions were amplified from genomic DNA using the immunoSEQ Assay, a bias-controlled multiplex PCR. Per the original workflow: The number of nucleated cells in each sample was estimated from the amplification of reference gene primers within the assay. To quantify the absolute abundance of each unique TCRbeta CDR3 rearrangement, sequence reads were collapsed and filtered. Productive Simpson clonality was computed per sample as the square root of Simpson's diversity index over productive rearrangements. The source is immuneACCESS, and TCRdb retained only in-frame sequences with V and J called. Part of the clones is not carried over; for the studies checked, unresolved V genes explain less than half of this, and the remainder is unexplained. That table furnishes V, J and clone size, whereas the DNA furnished D and trimming. The sample has about 120,000 clones on record, around nine tenths of them singletons. The ten largest clones take up about 1% of the sample.

The chain uses TRBV30 and TRBJ1-5; the D gene is not confidently resolved. The sequenced sample consisted of peripheral blood. This clonotype was obtained from a woman aged 45-65 years with active or convalescent COVID-19. The sequence in DNA is TGTGCCTGGAGGGGGAGTTATAGCAATCAGCCCCAGCATTTT. Translation gives CAWRGSYSNQPQHF.